The 3 T cell receptor beta chains below come from one sample, sequenced in a study of control samples from healthy donors and cancer patients. Sequenced by immunoSEQ multiplex PCR; TCRdb stores in-frame clones only, minus some. Of roughly 140,000 clones listed, 93% are singletons. The source material was blood. These receptors originate from a man in his fifties or sixties in good health.

V gene TRBV11-2 combines with J gene TRBJ2-5, with 10 bases aligning to TRBD2. The length of the CDR3 is 16 residues. The V gene's germline CDR1 is SGHAT and CDR2 FQNNGV. The V gene end was trimmed by 0 bases and the J gene end by 5 bases; junction bases not matched to a gene: 6. DNA for the CDR3: TGTGCCAGCAGCTTAGATGGTAGCGGGAGGTCTGAGACCCAGTACTTC. It codes for CASSLDGSGRSETQYF.

J is TRBJ2-1 and V is TRBV4-2, with 8 bases that match TRBD2. The CDR3 totals 18 residues. V lost 0 bases to trimming and J lost 0 bases; unmatched junction nucleotides: 7. Germline CDR1 LGHNA, CDR2 YNFKEQ. The CDR3 sequence is CASSQEELAVSSYNEQFF. CDR3 in DNA: TGTGCCAGCAGCCAAGAAGAACTAGCGGTAAGCTCCTACAATGAGCAGTTCTTC.

This chain connects TRBV7-9 to TRBJ2-1; 7 positions match TRBD2. Germline CDR1 reads SEHNR; CDR2 reads FQNEAQ (reference sequence). This CDR3 is 13 amino acids long. V lost 8 bases, J lost 3 bases, and 4 bases stayed unmatched. CDR3: CASYREDYNEQFF. The CDR3 DNA is TGTGCCAGCTACCGGGAGGACTACAATGAGCAGTTCTTC.